The table lists the clone carrying this TCR beta chain with many counts. Researchers used genomic DNA as the template to profile TCR beta VDJ and CDR3. TCRdb reprocessed the reads via MiXCR and lists one record per CDR3 protein. Here the sample spans about 100,000 distinct CDR3 sequences, 40% to 65% being singletons. The source of the sample is a study of CD8+CD57+ T cells in acquired aplastic anemia. Germline V gene data show CDR1 as SGHDT and CDR2 as YYEEEE. The CDR3 covers 15 residues. The V gene end was trimmed by 9 bases and the J gene end by 5 bases; junction bases not matched to a gene: 12. The receptor's source is a human donor in good health, serving as a control. V usage is TRBV5-6 and J usage is TRBJ2-1, with TRBD1 matching over 9 bases. Sequencing was performed on sorted CD4+, CD8+, or CD8+CD57+ T cells (not recorded which) from PBMCs. The CDR3, as DNA: TGTGCCACCAGGCAACAGGGGGCCCGAAACAATGAGCAGTTCTTC. It translates to CATRQQGARNNEQFF.